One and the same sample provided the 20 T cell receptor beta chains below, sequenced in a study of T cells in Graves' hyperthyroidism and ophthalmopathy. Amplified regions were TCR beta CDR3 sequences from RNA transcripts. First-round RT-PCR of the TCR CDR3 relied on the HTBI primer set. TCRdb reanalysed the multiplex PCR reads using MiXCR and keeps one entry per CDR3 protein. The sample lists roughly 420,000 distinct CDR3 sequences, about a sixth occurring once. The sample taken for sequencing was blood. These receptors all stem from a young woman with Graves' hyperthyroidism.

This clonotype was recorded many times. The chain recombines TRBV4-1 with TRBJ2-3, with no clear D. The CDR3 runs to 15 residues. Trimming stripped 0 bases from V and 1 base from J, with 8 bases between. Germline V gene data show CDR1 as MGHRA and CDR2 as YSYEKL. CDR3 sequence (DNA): TGCGCCAGCAGCCAAGATGCGGACGGCACAGATACGCAGTATTTT. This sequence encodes CASSQDADGTDTQYF.

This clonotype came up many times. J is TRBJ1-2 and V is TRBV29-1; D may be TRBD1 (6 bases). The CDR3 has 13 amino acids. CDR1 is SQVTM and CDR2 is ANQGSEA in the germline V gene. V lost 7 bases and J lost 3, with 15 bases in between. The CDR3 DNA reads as TGCAGCGCGTGGGGGGCAGTCGACTATGGCTACACCTTC. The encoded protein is CSAWGAVDYGYTF.

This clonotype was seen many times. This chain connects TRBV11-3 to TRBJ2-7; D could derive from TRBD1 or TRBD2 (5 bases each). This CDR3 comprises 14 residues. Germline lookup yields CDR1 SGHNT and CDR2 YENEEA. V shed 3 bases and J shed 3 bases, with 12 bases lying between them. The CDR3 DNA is TGTGCCAGCAGCTTGAGGGGAGCGGACTACGAGCAGTACTTC. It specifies CASSLRGADYEQYF.

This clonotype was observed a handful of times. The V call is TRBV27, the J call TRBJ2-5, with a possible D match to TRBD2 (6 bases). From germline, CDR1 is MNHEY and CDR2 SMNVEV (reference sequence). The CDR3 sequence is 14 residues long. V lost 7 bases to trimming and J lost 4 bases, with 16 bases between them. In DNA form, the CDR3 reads TGTGCCAGCAAGTCCACCGGGGGTCGAGAGACCCAGTACTTC. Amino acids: CASKSTGGRETQYF.

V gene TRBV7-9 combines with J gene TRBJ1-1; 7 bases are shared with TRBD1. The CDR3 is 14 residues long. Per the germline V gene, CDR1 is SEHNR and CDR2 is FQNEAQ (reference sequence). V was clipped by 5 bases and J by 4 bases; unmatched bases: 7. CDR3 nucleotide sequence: TGTGCCAGCAGCACACCGACAGGGATCACTGAAGCTTTCTTT. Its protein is CASSTPTGITEAFF.

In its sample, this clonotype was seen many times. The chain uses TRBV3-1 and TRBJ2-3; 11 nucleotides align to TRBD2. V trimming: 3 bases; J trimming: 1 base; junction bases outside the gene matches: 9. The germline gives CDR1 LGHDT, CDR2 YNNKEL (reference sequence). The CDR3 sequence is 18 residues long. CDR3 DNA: TGTGCCAGCAGCCACGGCAAGGAGACTAGCGGGGGCACAGATACGCAGTATTTT. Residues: CASSHGKETSGGTDTQYF.

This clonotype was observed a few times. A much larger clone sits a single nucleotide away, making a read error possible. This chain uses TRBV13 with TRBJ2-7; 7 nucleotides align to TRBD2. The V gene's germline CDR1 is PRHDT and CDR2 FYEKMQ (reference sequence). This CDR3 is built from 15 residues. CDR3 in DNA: TGTGCCAGCAGCTTAAACGCGGGAGTAGGCTACGGGCAGTACTTC. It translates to CASSLNAGVGYGQYF.

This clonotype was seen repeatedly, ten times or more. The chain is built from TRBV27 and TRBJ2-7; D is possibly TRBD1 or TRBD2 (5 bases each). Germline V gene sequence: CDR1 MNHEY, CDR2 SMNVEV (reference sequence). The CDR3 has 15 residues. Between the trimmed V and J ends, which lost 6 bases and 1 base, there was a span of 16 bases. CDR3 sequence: CASSVRGSRSYEQYF. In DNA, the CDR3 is TGTGCCAGCAGCGTCCGGGGCTCGAGATCCTACGAGCAGTACTTC.

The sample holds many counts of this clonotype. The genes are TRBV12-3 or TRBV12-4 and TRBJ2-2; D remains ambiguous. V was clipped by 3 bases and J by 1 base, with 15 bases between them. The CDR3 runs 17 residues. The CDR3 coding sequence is TGTGCCAGCAGTTTGACAATGGAGTCGGTGAACACCGGGGAGCTGTTTTTT. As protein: CASSLTMESVNTGELFF.

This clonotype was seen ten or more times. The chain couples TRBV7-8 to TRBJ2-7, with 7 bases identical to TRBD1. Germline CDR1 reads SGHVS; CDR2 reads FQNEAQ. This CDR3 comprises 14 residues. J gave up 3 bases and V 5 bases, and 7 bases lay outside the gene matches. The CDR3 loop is CASSLPGQVYEQYF. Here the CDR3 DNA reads TGTGCCAGCAGCCTCCCCGGACAGGTCTACGAGCAGTACTTC. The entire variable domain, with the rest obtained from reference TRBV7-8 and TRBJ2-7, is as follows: GAGVSQSPRYKVAKRGQDVALRCDPISGHVSLFWYQQALGQGPEFLTYFQNEAQLDKSGLPSDRFFAERPEGSVSTLKIQRTQQEDSAVYLCASSLPGQVYEQYFGPGTRLTVT.

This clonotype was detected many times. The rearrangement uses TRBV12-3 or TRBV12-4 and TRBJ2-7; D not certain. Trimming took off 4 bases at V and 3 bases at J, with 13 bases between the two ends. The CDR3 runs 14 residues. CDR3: CASSSTSYGYEQYF. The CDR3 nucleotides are TGTGCCAGCAGTTCCACCTCCTACGGCTACGAGCAGTACTTC.

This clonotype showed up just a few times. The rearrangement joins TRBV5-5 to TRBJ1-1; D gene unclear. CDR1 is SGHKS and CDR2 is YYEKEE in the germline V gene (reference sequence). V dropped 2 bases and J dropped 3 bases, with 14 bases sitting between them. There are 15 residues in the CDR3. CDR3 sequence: CASSFSPGMDTEAFF. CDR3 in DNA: TGTGCCAGCAGCTTCAGTCCGGGTATGGACACTGAAGCTTTCTTT.

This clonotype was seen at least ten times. CDR3 protein: CASRKGGNENEQYF. The CDR3 region has the DNA TGCGCCAGCAGGAAGGGGGGCAACGAGAACGAGCAGTACTTC. The V gene is TRBV5-1, the J gene TRBJ2-7; D may correspond to TRBD1 or TRBD2 (6 bases each). The CDR3 is 14 amino acids. Trimming took off 5 bases at V and 5 bases at J, with 17 bases between the two ends. Germline V gene lookup returns CDR1 SGHRS and CDR2 YFSETQ.

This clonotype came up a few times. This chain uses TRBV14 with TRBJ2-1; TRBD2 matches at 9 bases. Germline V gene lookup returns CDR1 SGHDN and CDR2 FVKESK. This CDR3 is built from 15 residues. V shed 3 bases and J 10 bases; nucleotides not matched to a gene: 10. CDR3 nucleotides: TGTGCCAGCAGCCACTATCCTAGCGGGAACAGCGAGCAGTTCTTC. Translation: CASSHYPSGNSEQFF.

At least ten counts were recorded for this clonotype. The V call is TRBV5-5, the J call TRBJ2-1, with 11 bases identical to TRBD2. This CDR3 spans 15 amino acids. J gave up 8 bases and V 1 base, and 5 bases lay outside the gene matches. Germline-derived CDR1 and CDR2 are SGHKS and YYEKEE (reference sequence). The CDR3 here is CASSLLLAGEYEQFF. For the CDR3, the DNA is TGTGCCAGCAGCTTGCTACTAGCGGGAGAATATGAGCAGTTCTTC. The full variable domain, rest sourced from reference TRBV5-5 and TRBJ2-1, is DAGVTQSPTHLIKTRGQQVTLRCSPISGHKSVSWYQQVLGQGPQFIFQYYEKEERGRGNFPDRFSARQFPNYSSELNVNALLLGDSALYLCASSLLLAGEYEQFFGPGTRLTVL.

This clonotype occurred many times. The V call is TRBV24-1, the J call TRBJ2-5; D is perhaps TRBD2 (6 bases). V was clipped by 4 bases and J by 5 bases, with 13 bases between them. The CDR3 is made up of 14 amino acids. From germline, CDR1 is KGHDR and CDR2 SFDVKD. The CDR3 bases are TGTGCCACCAGTGACTCACTAGCTTTTGAGACCCAGTACTTC. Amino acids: CATSDSLAFETQYF.

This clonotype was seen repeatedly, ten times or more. The CDR3: CASRFGQGSTGELFF. The CDR3 DNA follows: TGTGCCAGCAGATTCGGGCAGGGAAGCACCGGGGAGCTGTTTTTT. The chain has TRBV6-1 and TRBJ2-2, with D maybe TRBD1 (5 bases). Germline assignment: CDR1 MNHNS and CDR2 SASEGT. Trimming removed 6 bases from V and 4 bases from J, with 15 bases in between. The length of the CDR3 is 15 residues.

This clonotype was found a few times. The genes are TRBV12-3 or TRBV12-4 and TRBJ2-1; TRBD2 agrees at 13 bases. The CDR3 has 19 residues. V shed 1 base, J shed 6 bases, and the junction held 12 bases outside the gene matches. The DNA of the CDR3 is TGTGCCAGCAGTTTAGAGGGGACTAGCGGGGCTGTAGAGGGCAATGAGCAGTTCTTC. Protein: CASSLEGTSGAVEGNEQFF.

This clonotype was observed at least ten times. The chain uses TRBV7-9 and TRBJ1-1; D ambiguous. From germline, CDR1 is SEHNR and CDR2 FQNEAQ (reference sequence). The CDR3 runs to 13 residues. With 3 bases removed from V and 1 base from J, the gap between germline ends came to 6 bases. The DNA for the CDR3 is TGTGCCAGCAGCTTGAGGGAGAACACTGAAGCTTTCTTT. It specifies CASSLRENTEAFF.

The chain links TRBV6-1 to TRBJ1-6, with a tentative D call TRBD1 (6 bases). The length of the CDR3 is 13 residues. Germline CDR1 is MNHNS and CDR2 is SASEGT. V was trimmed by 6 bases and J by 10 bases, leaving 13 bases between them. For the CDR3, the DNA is TGTGCCAGCAGAGCAGGGAGGGGGTCACCCCTCCACTTT. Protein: CASRAGRGSPLHF.